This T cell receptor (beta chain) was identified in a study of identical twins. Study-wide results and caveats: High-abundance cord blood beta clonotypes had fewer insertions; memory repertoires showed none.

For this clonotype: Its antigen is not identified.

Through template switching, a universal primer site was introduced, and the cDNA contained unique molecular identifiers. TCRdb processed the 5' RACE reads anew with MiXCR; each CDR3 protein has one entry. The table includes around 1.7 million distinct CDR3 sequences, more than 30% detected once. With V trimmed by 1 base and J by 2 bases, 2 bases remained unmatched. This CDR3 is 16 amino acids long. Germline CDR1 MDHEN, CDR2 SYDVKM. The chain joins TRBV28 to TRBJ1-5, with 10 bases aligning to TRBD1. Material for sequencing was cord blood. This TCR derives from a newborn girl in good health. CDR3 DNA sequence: TGTGCCAGCAGTTTATTCGGGACAGGGGGCAATCAGCCCCAGCATTTT. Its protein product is CASSLFGTGGNQPQHF.